This T cell receptor beta chain was sequenced for a study of post-analysis software for immune sequencing data. CDR1 and CDR2 (germline): SNHLY, FYNNEI. The ends were cut back, 6 bases at V and 0 bases at J, with 20 bases in the middle. CDR3 size: 17 residues. Broader study findings: When patients were compared with controls, 4 or 5 TRBV segments were more frequent, TRBV5-6, TRBV5-1 and TRBV20-1 among them. Controls' normalized Chao1 diversity significantly exceeded that of multiple sclerosis patients.

This clonotype appeared a few times. Its antigen is still unknown. Every TCR beta cDNA library bore unique molecular identifiers. TCRdb re-called the PCR reads with MiXCR, one entry per CDR3 protein. The sample holds fewer than 850,000 distinct CDR3 sequences, 25% to 30% seen once. The sequenced material came from blood. The gene calls are TRBV2 and TRBJ1-1, with a possible D match to TRBD1 (6 bases). This TCR was recovered from a girl between 5 and 17 years old with multiple sclerosis. CDR3: CASRSQVGGTVNTEAFF. CDR3 sequence (DNA): TGTGCCAGCAGATCCCAGGTCGGGGGCACAGTGAACACTGAAGCTTTCTTT.